The 14 T cell receptor beta chains in this list originate from one sample, sequenced in a study of regulatory T cells in long-lasting Graves disease. Arm-PCR with iRepertoire HTBI primers amplified the CDR3 regions for these TCR beta libraries. TCRdb reprocessed the multiplex PCR reads via MiXCR and lists one record per CDR3 protein. Among approximately 400,000 distinct CDR3 sequences listed, 23% were seen once. Described time point: persistent/refractory GD, antithyroid drugs over 5 years with positive TRAb. The TCR library was made from RNA that had been extracted from PBMCs in TRIzol. This specimen consisted of peripheral blood mononuclear cells (PBMCs), obtained when the disease was refractory, from a patient treated with antithyroid drugs. These receptors all come from a female donor with Graves disease.

This clonotype was seen a few times. The rearrangement uses TRBV3-1 and TRBJ1-1, with 9 bases that match TRBD1. Unmatched junction bases numbered 8, after V lost 4 bases and J lost 5 bases. CDR1 is LGHDT and CDR2 is YNNKEL in the germline V gene (reference sequence). This CDR3 comprises 15 residues. CDR3 nucleotides: TGTGCCAGCAGCCCATGGGACAGGGAGGGTACTGAAGCTTTCTTT. Translated, it gives CASSPWDREGTEAFF.

This clonotype was seen a few times. The V call is TRBV20-1, the J call TRBJ2-7; D may match TRBD1 or TRBD2 (6 bases each). Trimming left V 2 bases short and J 3 bases short, with 14 bases between. Per the germline V gene, CDR1 is DFQATT and CDR2 is SNEGSKA (reference sequence). This CDR3 region has 14 residues. CDR3 region: CSARRIGGLYEQYF. The CDR3 DNA reads TGCAGTGCTAGAAGGATAGGGGGGCTCTACGAGCAGTACTTC.

In its sample, this clonotype was seen a few times. The chain carries TRBV19 and TRBJ1-1; maybe TRBD1 (6 bases). This CDR3 is 11 amino acids long. Germline lookup yields CDR1 LNHDA and CDR2 SQIVND (reference sequence). Trimming stripped 7 bases from V and 6 bases from J, with 9 bases between. The CDR3 region has the DNA TGTGCCAGTAAGGGGGTGGCTGAAGCTTTCTTT. Its protein product is CASKGVAEAFF.

This clonotype was observed many times. The chain uses TRBV28 and TRBJ1-5; no clear D gene. From germline, CDR1 is MDHEN and CDR2 SYDVKM. V dropped 4 bases and J dropped 2 bases, with 9 bases sitting between them. The CDR3 is made up of 14 amino acids. CDR3 in amino acids: CASSSGNGNQPQHF. The CDR3 DNA follows: TGTGCCAGCAGTTCCGGGAACGGCAATCAGCCCCAGCATTTT.

The chain combines TRBV5-6 with TRBJ2-5; possibly TRBD2 for D (5 bases). CDR3 length: 15 residues. V was trimmed by 0 bases and J by 4 bases, leaving 13 bases between them. Germline V gene lookup returns CDR1 SGHDT and CDR2 YYEEEE. In nucleotides, the CDR3 is TGTGCCAGCAGCTTGGGGGCGGGTGGAGGAGAGACCCAGTACTTC. This encodes CASSLGAGGGETQYF.

There are many counts of this clonotype. The V gene is TRBV2, the J gene TRBJ2-7, with D perhaps matching TRBD2 (5 bases). CDR1 is SNHLY, CDR2 FYNNEI, per germline. This CDR3 contains 15 residues. V shed 7 bases and J shed 2 bases, with 18 bases lying between them. CDR3 loop: CASKIGPDYTYEQYF. The CDR3 DNA reads TGTGCCAGCAAAATCGGACCAGACTATACCTACGAGCAGTACTTC.

This clonotype showed up just a few times. This chain links TRBV20-1 with TRBJ2-2; TRBD2 matches at 9 bases. The CDR3 length is 17 residues. The ends lost 5 bases at V and 6 bases at J; junction bases unmatched: 16. Germline CDR1 and CDR2: DFQATT and SNEGSKA (reference sequence). CDR3 in amino acids: CSARPGLAYGVPGELFF. DNA for the CDR3: TGCAGTGCTCGACCGGGACTAGCCTATGGTGTACCCGGGGAGCTGTTTTTT.

This chain connects TRBV7-9 to TRBJ2-3; TRBD2 matches at 9 bases. The CDR3 is 15 residues long. V was pared by 4 bases and J by 3 bases, with 5 bases of the junction left unmatched. CDR1 is SEHNR, CDR2 FQNEAQ, per germline (reference sequence). CDR3 sequence (DNA): TGTGCCAGCAGCTCACGACTAGCGGAAACAGATACGCAGTATTTT. This codes for CASSSRLAETDTQYF.

The chain combines TRBV2 with TRBJ2-7; TRBD1 matches 10 bases. The CDR3 consists of 16 residues. The junction had 11 bases not matched to a gene; V was cut back by 5 bases and J by 4 bases. Germline-derived CDR1 and CDR2 are SNHLY and FYNNEI. This chain's CDR3 is CASSYSRDRGEYEQYF. CDR3 in DNA: TGTGCCAGCAGTTACTCGCGGGACAGGGGTGAATACGAGCAGTACTTC.

The chain is built from TRBV29-1 and TRBJ2-7; 7 positions match TRBD2. Germline V gene lookup returns CDR1 SQVTM and CDR2 ANQGSEA. The J segment lost 6 bases and the V segment lost 6 bases, leaving 14 bases of the junction unmatched. This CDR3 comprises 14 residues. The CDR3 DNA reads TGCAGCGTCTCGGTCGGGGGACTACCTTTCGAGCAGTACTTC. Translation: CSVSVGGLPFEQYF.

The chain carries TRBV28 and TRBJ1-5; no definite D call. The V and J ends lost 2 bases and 4 bases respectively, with 9 bases between them. Per the germline V gene, CDR1 is MDHEN and CDR2 is SYDVKM. The CDR3 is 14 amino acids. The DNA for the CDR3 is TGTGCCAGCAGTTTAAGGGTGATGAATCAGCCCCAGCATTTT. Its translation: CASSLRVMNQPQHF.

This clonotype was seen a few times. The gene calls are TRBV6-1 and TRBJ2-6, with D possibly TRBD1 on 6 matching bases. The germline V and J ends were trimmed by 6 bases and 2 bases, with 11 bases remaining between them. The germline gives CDR1 MNHNS, CDR2 SASEGT. The CDR3 runs to 15 residues. The CDR3 loop is CASRPQGPGANVLTF. The CDR3 DNA follows: TGTGCCAGCAGGCCACAGGGCCCTGGGGCCAACGTCCTGACTTTC.

About this clonotype itself: It may be a read error: a sequence one base away is much more abundant. The chain combines TRBV7-2 with TRBJ2-7, with a weak D call TRBD2 (5 bases). The V end lost 2 bases, the J end lost 3 bases, and 11 bases lay between the germline ends. The CDR3 runs 14 residues. Germline CDR1 SGHTA, CDR2 FQGNSA. For the CDR3, the DNA is TGTGCCAGCAGCTTATCGGTCCGGGACTACGAGCAGTACTTC. This translates into CASSLSVRDYEQYF. The full variable domain, its missing parts supplied by reference TRBV7-2 and TRBJ2-7, is GAGVSQSPSNKVTEKGKDVELRCDPISGHTALYWYRQSLGQGLEFLIYFQGNSAPDKSGLPSDRFSAERTGGSVSTLTIQRTQQEDSAVYLCASSLSVRDYEQYFGPGTRLTVT.

At least ten counts were recorded for this clonotype. The chain employs TRBV15 and TRBJ1-5, with a possible D match to TRBD1 (6 bases). Trimming left V 0 bases short and J 7 bases short, with 13 bases between. Germline CDR1 and CDR2: LNHNV and YYDKDF (reference sequence). The length of the CDR3 is 15 residues. CDR3 sequence: CATSRDRGASQPQHF. The CDR3, as DNA: TGTGCCACCAGCAGAGATCGGGGGGCTAGCCAGCCCCAGCATTTT.